The 22 T cell receptor beta chains below come from one sample, sequenced in a study of cytomegalovirus exposure and HLA in healthy donors. PCR amplification relied on 60 Vbeta primers (plus 13 Jbeta primers). Profiling relied on immunoSEQ multiplex PCR, and the TCRdb table lists in-frame clones only, not all of them. The table lists fewer than 100,000 clones, roughly 76% of them singletons, with less than 1.5% in the top ten. Sequencing input: PBMCs. Receptors were obtained from a female donor in good health and CMV-seronegative.

This clone has more than one count but fewer than ten. The chain couples TRBV29-1 to TRBJ1-1; tentative D call: TRBD1 (5 bases). The V end lost 5 bases, the J end lost 0 bases, and 13 bases lay between the germline ends. The CDR3 is made up of 14 amino acids. Germline values: CDR1 SQVTM, CDR2 ANQGSEA. The CDR3 protein is CSVWPGGLNTEAFF. CDR3 bases: TGCAGCGTTTGGCCCGGGGGATTGAACACTGAAGCTTTCTTT.

Written as DNA, the CDR3 is TGTGCCAGCAGCTTGGCGGGCTCTGGAAACACCATATATTTT. Encoded protein: CASSLAGSGNTIYF. This chain joins TRBV5-6 and TRBJ1-3; no reliable D call. In germline, CDR1 is SGHDT, CDR2 YYEEEE. The CDR3 runs to 14 residues. The V end lost 0 bases, the J end lost 0 bases, and 4 bases lay between the germline ends. The variable domain in full, completed from reference TRBV5-6 and TRBJ1-3, reads DAGVTQSPTHLIKTRGQQVTLRCSPKSGHDTVSWYQQALGQGPQFIFQYYEEEERQRGNFPDRFSGHQFPNYSSELNVNALLLGDSALYLCASSLAGSGNTIYFGEGSWLTVV.

This rearrangement joins TRBV18 to TRBJ1-3; tentative D call: TRBD1 (5 bases). Trimming stripped 2 bases from V and 2 bases from J, with 13 bases between. Germline V gene lookup returns CDR1 KGHSH and CDR2 LQKENI. This CDR3 contains 16 residues. The CDR3 nucleotides read TGTGCCAGCTCACCAGTGGTCGACAGAGCTGGAAACACCATATATTTT. Encoded protein: CASSPVVDRAGNTIYF.

This clone appeared once. The chain employs TRBV28 and TRBJ1-4; TRBD1 is a possible D gene (6 bases). V shed 1 base and J shed 5 bases, with 11 bases lying between them. CDR3 size: 15 residues. The germline CDR1 and CDR2 sequences are MDHEN and SYDVKM. The CDR3 DNA sequence: TGTGCCAGCAGTTTATCAGGGGTGCCAAATGAAAAACTGTTTTTT. It encodes CASSLSGVPNEKLFF.

V is TRBV5-1 and J is TRBJ2-3, with 8 bases matching TRBD2. J lost 6 bases, V lost 4 bases, and 7 bases had no gene match. The CDR3 spans 14 residues. Germline V gives CDR1 SGHRS, CDR2 YFSETQ. The CDR3 protein is CASSPSGSHDTQYF. The DNA of the CDR3 is TGCGCCAGCAGCCCCAGCGGGAGCCATGATACGCAGTATTTT.

This clone was recorded only once. The J gene is TRBJ2-2, the V gene TRBV18; 10 positions agree with TRBD1. J gave up 6 bases and V 3 bases, and 4 bases lay outside the gene matches. This CDR3 is built from 15 residues. Germline V lookup: CDR1 KGHSH, CDR2 LQKENI. The CDR3 DNA reads TGTGCCAGCTCACCGGGACAGGGGCGCGCCGGGGAGCTGTTTTTT. It codes for CASSPGQGRAGELFF. Full variable domain (remainder filled in from reference TRBV18 and TRBJ2-2): NAGVMQNPRHLVRRRGQEARLRCSPMKGHSHVYWYRQLPEEGLKFMVYLQKENIIDESGMPKERFSAEFPKEGPSILRIQQVVRGDSAAYFCASSPGQGRAGELFFGEGSRLTVL.

The chain has TRBV28 and TRBJ2-1; 12 bases line up with TRBD2. This CDR3 is built from 18 residues. V dropped 6 bases and J dropped 8; count of bases not matched to a gene: 17. Germline V gene data show CDR1 as MDHEN and CDR2 as SYDVKM. The CDR3 loop reads CASSLSVRGLAGNYEQFF. Here the CDR3 DNA reads TGTGCCAGCAGCCTCTCCGTACGTGGACTAGCGGGAAACTATGAGCAGTTCTTC.

The sample holds a few counts of this clone. The chain is built from TRBV7-9 and TRBJ2-7, with 7 bases fitting TRBD1. CDR3 size: 14 residues. The trim removed 1 base at V and 3 bases at J, leaving 3 bases unmatched. Germline-derived CDR1 and CDR2 are SEHNR and FQNEAQ (reference sequence). In DNA, the CDR3 is TGTGCCAGCAGCTTAGGGCAGGGGGACTACGAGCAGTACTTC. Translation gives CASSLGQGDYEQYF.

The chain has TRBV19 and TRBJ2-3, with TRBD2 identical over 8 bases. V dropped 5 bases and J dropped 4; count of bases not matched to a gene: 5. The CDR3 sequence is 14 residues long. The germline CDR1 and CDR2 sequences are LNHDA and SQIVND (reference sequence). The CDR3 is CASSPSGSADTQYF. The CDR3 DNA reads as TGTGCCAGTAGTCCCAGCGGGAGTGCAGATACGCAGTATTTT. The full variable domain, completed using reference TRBV19 and TRBJ2-3, is DGGITQSPKYLFRKEGQNVTLSCEQNLNHDAMYWYRQDPGQGLRLIYYSQIVNDFQKGDIAEGYSVSREKKESFPLTVTSAQKNPTAFYLCASSPSGSADTQYFGPGTRLTVL.

The chain combines TRBV28 with TRBJ1-2; a weak D match, TRBD1 (5 bases). The CDR3 is made up of 13 amino acids. V was shortened by 2 bases and J by 6 bases, with 10 bases between the two germline ends. Germline V gives CDR1 MDHEN, CDR2 SYDVKM. The CDR3 reads CASSLGWGDGYTF. DNA of the CDR3: TGTGCCAGCAGTTTAGGGTGGGGGGATGGCTACACCTTC.

The gene calls are TRBV5-1 and TRBJ1-1; a possible D gene is TRBD1 (6 bases). The CDR3 contains 15 residues. Germline-derived CDR1 and CDR2 are SGHRS and YFSETQ. Between the trimmed V and J ends, which lost 2 bases and 7 bases, there was a span of 18 bases. The CDR3 spells CASSFNTPGQGEAFF. DNA for the CDR3: TGCGCCAGCAGCTTCAACACCCCGGGACAAGGTGAAGCTTTCTTT.

The rearrangement joins TRBV7-8 to TRBJ2-1; 13 bases map to TRBD2. Trimming removed 9 bases from V and 8 bases from J; junction bases left unmatched: 4. Per germline, CDR1 SGHVS and CDR2 FQNEAQ. CDR3 length: 13 residues. Here the CDR3 DNA reads TGTGCCAGTGGACTAGCGGGAGCCGATGAGCAGTTCTTC. This sequence encodes CASGLAGADEQFF.

V is TRBV4-1 and J is TRBJ2-7; D possibly corresponds to TRBD2 (5 bases). This CDR3 has 16 residues. V lost 0 bases and J 0 bases, leaving 12 bases between the germline ends. From germline, CDR1 is MGHRA and CDR2 YSYEKL. CDR3 protein: CASSQDLSGNSYEQYF. The CDR3 DNA is TGCGCCAGCAGCCAAGATCTGTCCGGGAACTCCTACGAGCAGTACTTC.

This clone was picked up a small number of times. The chain links TRBV4-3 to TRBJ1-6; 7 bases are shared with TRBD1. Germline values: CDR1 LGHNA, CDR2 YSLEER. The trim removed 0 bases at V and 6 bases at J, leaving 2 bases unmatched. CDR3 length equals 15 residues. CDR3 protein: CASSQDPGGNSPLHF. The CDR3 DNA sequence: TGCGCCAGCAGCCAAGATCCAGGGGGTAATTCACCCCTCCACTTT.

The gene calls are TRBV28 and TRBJ2-7; TRBD2 is a possible D gene (7 bases). The CDR3 consists of 13 residues. Germline assignment: CDR1 MDHEN and CDR2 SYDVKM. V was shortened by 5 bases and J by 4 bases, with 12 bases between the two germline ends. In nucleotides, the CDR3 is TGTGCCAGCAGTGCGGGGGCCTTTTACGAGCAGTACTTC. Protein sequence: CASSAGAFYEQYF.

The chain carries TRBV27 and TRBJ1-2; TRBD1 agrees at 9 bases. V dropped 5 bases and J dropped 8; count of bases not matched to a gene: 15. The CDR3 is made up of 16 amino acids. Germline CDR1 reads MNHEY; CDR2 reads SMNVEV (reference sequence). The chain's CDR3 is CASSGRTGDRNRGYTF. The CDR3 bases are TGTGCCAGCAGTGGCAGGACAGGGGACAGAAATCGAGGCTACACCTTC.

The V and J genes are TRBV30 and TRBJ1-1, with 7 bases matching TRBD1. This CDR3 is 13 amino acids long. The germline CDR1 and CDR2 sequences are GTSNPN and SVGIG (reference sequence). V trimming: 5 bases; J trimming: 2 bases; junction bases outside the gene matches: 5. The CDR3 DNA reads as TGTGCCTGGCAACAGGGGAGAAACACTGAAGCTTTCTTT. Encoded protein: CAWQQGRNTEAFF.

The chain is built from TRBV10-3 and TRBJ2-7, with 10 bases matching TRBD1. V was pared by 4 bases and J by 4 bases, with 7 bases of the junction left unmatched. CDR1 is ENHRY and CDR2 is SYGVKD in the germline V gene. CDR3 length equals 15 residues. The CDR3 DNA reads as TGTGCCATCAGTGGGTCGGGACAGGGGAGGTACGAGCAGTACTTC. Translating gives CAISGSGQGRYEQYF.

The chain joins TRBV7-9 to TRBJ2-1; TRBD2 matches at 7 bases. V lost 8 bases, J lost 12 bases, and 7 bases stayed unmatched. CDR1 is SEHNR and CDR2 is FQNEAQ in the germline V gene (reference sequence). The CDR3 runs 11 residues. This CDR3 is CASVAGEWQFF. The CDR3, as DNA: TGTGCCAGCGTGGCGGGAGAATGGCAGTTCTTC.

This chain joins TRBV28 and TRBJ1-2; no clear D gene. The germline CDR1 and CDR2 sequences are MDHEN and SYDVKM. The CDR3 is 14 residues long. V lost 6 bases to trimming and J lost 8 bases, with 19 bases between them. The CDR3: CASSQPSSPGGYTF. CDR3 DNA sequence: TGTGCCAGCAGCCAACCTTCTTCACCAGGAGGCTACACCTTC.

The rearrangement uses TRBV7-9 and TRBJ2-7; 9 bases line up with TRBD1. J was trimmed by 5 bases and V by 7 bases; bases with no gene match: 15. CDR3 size: 16 residues. Germline V gene lookup returns CDR1 SEHNR and CDR2 FQNEAQ (reference sequence). The CDR3 loop reads CASTMWPGQGIDEQYF. CDR3 coding DNA: TGTGCCAGCACCATGTGGCCGGGACAGGGTATCGACGAGCAGTACTTC.

This chain connects TRBV11-2 to TRBJ2-7; 8 nucleotides align to TRBD2. Germline V gene data show CDR1 as SGHAT and CDR2 as FQNNGV. CDR3 length: 15 amino acids. V trimming: 4 bases; J trimming: 2 bases; junction bases outside the gene matches: 7. The CDR3 protein is CASSSSLGGAYEQYF. CDR3 bases: TGTGCCAGCAGCTCGTCCCTCGGGGGGGCCTACGAGCAGTACTTC.